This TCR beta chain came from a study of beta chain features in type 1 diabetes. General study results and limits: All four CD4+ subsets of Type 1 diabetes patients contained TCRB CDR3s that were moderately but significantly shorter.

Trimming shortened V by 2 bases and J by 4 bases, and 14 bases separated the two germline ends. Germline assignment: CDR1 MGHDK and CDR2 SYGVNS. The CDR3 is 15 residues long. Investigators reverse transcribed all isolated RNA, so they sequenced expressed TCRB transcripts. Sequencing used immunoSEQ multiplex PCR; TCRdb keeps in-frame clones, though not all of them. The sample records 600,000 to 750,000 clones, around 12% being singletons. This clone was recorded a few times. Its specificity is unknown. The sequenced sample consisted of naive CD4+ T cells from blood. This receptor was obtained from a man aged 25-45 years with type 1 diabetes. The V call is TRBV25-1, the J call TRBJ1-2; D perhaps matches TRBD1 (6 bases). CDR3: CASSESGRGSYGYTF. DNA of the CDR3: TGTGCCAGCAGTGAAAGCGGCAGGGGTAGCTATGGCTACACCTTC.